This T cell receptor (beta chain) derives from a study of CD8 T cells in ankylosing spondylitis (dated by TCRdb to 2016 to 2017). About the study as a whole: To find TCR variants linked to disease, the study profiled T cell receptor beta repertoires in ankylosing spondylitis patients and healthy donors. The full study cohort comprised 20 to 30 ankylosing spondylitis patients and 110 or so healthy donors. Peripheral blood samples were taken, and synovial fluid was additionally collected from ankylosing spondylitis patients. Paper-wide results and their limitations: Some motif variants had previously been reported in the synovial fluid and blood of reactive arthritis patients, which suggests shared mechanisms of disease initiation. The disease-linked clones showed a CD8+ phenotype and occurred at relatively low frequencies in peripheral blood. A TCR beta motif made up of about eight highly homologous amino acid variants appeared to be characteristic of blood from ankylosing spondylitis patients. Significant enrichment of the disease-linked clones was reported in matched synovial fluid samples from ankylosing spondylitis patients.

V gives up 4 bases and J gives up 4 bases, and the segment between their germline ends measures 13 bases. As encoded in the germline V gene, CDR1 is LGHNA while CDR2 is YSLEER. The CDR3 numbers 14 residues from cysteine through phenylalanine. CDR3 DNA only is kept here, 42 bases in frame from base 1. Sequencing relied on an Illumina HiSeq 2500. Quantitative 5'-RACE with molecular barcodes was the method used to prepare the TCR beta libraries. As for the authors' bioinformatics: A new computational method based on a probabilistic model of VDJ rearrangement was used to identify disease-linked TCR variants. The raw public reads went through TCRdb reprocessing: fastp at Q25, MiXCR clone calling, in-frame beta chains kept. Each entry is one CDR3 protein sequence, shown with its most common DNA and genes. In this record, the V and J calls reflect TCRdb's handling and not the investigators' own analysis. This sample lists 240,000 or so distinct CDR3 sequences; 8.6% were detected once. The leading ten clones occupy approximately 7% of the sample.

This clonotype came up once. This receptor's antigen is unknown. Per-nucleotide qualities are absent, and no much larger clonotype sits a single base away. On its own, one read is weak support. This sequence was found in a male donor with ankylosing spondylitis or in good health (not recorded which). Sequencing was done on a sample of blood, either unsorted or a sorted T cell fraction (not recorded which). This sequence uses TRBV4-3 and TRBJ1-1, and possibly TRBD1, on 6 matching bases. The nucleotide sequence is TGCGCCAGCAGCCCCCAAAGAGGGGGCACTGAAGCTTTCTTT. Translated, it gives CASSPQRGGTEAFF.